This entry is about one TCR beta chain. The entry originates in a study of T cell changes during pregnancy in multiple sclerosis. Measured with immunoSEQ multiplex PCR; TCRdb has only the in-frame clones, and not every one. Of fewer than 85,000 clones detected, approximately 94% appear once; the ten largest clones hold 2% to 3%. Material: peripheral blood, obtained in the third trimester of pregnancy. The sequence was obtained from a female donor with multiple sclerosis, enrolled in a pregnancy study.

The CDR3 DNA sequence: TGTGCCAGCACCGAAATATCGGGAGGGTGGGGGAACTATGGCTACACCTTC. It specifies CASTEISGGWGNYGYTF. This chain joins TRBV2 and TRBJ1-2, with D possibly TRBD1 on 5 matching bases. Trimming shortened V by 7 bases and J by 2 bases, and 23 bases separated the two germline ends. CDR1 SNHLY and CDR2 FYNNEI come from the germline V gene. This CDR3 has 17 amino acids.